This T cell receptor (beta chain) derives from a study of shared clonotypes between healthy human individuals. Study details: Three plates were used per donor for CD4 naive, three for CD4 memory, two for CD8 naive and one for CD8 memory.

Only in-frame clones appear in the TCRdb table, and some are missing; sequencing was by immunoSEQ multiplex PCR. The table lists around 690,000 clones, about 92% of them singletons, with about 33% in the top ten. Remarks on this clone: Its matching antigen is unknown.

Donors comprised only Caucasian adults living in Nashville, Tennessee. Study-wide results and caveats: Rarefaction showed sorted-subset sequencing was incomplete despite large depth. Shared clonotypes: about 5% naive CD4, 3.5% to 4% naive CD8, roughly 2.2% memory CD4, about 0.41% memory CD8.

Trimming removed 5 bases from V and 0 bases from J; junction bases left unmatched: 5. The CDR3 is 15 residues long. Germline V gene lookup returns CDR1 MNHEY and CDR2 SMNVEV (reference sequence). The chain couples TRBV27 to TRBJ1-1; the match to TRBD1 covers 8 bases. This receptor was obtained from a man between 18 and 29 years old in good health. Some clones in this sample may be carry-over from other donors' samples. Sequences were obtained from memory CD8+ T cells from PBMCs. Subset given: CD45RO+ cells pooled with CCR7-negative TemRA cells. CDR3 sequence: CASSTRTGMNTEAFF. CDR3 nucleotides: TGTGCCAGCAGTACCAGGACAGGGATGAACACTGAAGCTTTCTTT.